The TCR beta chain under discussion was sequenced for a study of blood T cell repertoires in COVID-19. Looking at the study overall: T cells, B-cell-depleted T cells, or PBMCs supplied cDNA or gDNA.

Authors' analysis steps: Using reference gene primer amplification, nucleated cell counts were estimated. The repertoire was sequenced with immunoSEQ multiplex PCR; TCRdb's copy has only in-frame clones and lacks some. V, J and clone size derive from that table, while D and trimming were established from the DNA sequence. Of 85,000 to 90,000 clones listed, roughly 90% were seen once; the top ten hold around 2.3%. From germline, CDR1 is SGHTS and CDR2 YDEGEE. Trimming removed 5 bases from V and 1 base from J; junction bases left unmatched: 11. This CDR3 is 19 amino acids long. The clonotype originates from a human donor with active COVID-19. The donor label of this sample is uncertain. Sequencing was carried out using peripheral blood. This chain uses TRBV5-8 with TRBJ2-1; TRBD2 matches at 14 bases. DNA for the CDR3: TGTGCCAGCAGACCCCTCGGACTAGCGGGGGGCCTGTCCTACAATGAGCAGTTCTTC. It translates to CASRPLGLAGGLSYNEQFF.